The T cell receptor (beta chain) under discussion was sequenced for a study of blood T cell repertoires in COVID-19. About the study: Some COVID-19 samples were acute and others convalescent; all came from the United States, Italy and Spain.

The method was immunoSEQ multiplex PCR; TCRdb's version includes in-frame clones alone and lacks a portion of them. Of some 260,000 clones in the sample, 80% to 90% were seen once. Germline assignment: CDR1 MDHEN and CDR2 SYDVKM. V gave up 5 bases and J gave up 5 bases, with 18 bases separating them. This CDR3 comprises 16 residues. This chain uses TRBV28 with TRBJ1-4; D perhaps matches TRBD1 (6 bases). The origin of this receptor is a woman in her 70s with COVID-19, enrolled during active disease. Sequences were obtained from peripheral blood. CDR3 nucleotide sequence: TGTGCCAGCAGTGCATGGACAGACCCCAACAATGAAAAACTGTTTTTT. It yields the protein CASSAWTDPNNEKLFF.